This TCR beta chain stems from a study of shared clonotypes between healthy human individuals. Study as a whole: Aged between 18 and 49, the donors were a couple of women and a few men. The study, taken as a whole, reports: Sharing of clonotypes among donors was expected to vary with sequencing depth. Represented diversity (both genetic and exposure-history) was limited by the small number of donors.

Comment on this clone: Its antigen is currently unknown.

Profiling relied on immunoSEQ multiplex PCR, and the TCRdb table lists in-frame clones only, not all of them. The sample has about 2,200,000 clones; 85% to 95% are singletons. The germline CDR1 and CDR2 sequences are MGHRA and YSYEKL. With 1 base removed from V and 6 bases from J, the gap between germline ends came to 9 bases. CDR3 length: 13 residues. CD45RO-negative cells were positively selected for CCR7, leaving out terminally differentiated effector memory CD45RA+ cells. The receptor was isolated from a man between 18 and 35 years old in good health. Some clones in this sample may be carry-over from other donors' samples. The rearrangement uses TRBV4-1 and TRBJ1-1; D is perhaps TRBD1 (5 bases). Sequenced sample: naive CD8+ T cells from PBMCs. The CDR3 DNA sequence: TGCGCCAGCAGCCAAGGGGGGTACGCTGAAGCTTTCTTT. It is translated as CASSQGGYAEAFF.